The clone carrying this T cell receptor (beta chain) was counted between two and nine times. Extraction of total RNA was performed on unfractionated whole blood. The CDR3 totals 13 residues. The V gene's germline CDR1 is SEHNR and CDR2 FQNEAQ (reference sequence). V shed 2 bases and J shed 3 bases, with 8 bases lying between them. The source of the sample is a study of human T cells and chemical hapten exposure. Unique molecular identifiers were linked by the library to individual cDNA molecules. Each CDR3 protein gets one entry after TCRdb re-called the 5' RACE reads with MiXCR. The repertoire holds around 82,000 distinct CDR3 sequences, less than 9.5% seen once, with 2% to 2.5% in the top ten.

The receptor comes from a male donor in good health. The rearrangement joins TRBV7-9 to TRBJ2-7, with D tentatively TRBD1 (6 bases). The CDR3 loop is CASSLPGVYEQYF. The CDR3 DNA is TGTGCCAGCAGCTTACCAGGGGTCTACGAGCAGTACTTC.